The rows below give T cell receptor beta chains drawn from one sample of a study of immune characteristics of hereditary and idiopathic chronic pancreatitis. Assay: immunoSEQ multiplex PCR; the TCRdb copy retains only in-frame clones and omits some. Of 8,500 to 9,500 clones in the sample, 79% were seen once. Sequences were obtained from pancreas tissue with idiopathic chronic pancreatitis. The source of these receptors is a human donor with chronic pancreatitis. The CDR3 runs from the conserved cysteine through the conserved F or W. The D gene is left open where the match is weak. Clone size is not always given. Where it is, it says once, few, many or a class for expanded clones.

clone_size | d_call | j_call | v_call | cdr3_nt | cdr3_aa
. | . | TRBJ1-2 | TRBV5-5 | TGTGCCAGCAGCTTGGACGCGGGGAACTATGGCTACACCTTC | CASSLDAGNYGYTF
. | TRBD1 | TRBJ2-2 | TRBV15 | TGTGCCACCAGCAGAGGTCGACAGGGATCCGGGGAGCTGTTTTTT | CATSRGRQGSGELFF
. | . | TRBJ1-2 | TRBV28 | TGTGCCAGCAAGGAGGGTTCTGACTATGGCTACACCTTC | CASKEGSDYGYTF
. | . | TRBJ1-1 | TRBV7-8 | TGTGCCAGCAGCTTAAGCGCAGGGGTGGGGCGGGCTTTCTTT | CASSLSAGVGRAFF
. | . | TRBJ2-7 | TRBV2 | TGTGCCAGCAGTCCCCGCCCGTACGAGCAGTACTTC | CASSPRPYEQYF
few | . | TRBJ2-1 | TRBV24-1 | TGTGCCACCGAAGACACGTACAATGAGCAGTTCTTC | CATEDTYNEQFF
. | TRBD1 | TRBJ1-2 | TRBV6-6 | TGTGCCAGCAGCCCTACGGACAGGGTCGATGGCTACACCTTC | CASSPTDRVDGYTF
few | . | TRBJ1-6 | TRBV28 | TGTGCCAGCAGAGACAGGTTTAATAATTCACCCCTCCACTTT | CASRDRFNNSPLHF
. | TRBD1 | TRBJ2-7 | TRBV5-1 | TGCGCCAGCAGCTTGACAGGGGTCGACGAGCAGTACTTC | CASSLTGVDEQYF
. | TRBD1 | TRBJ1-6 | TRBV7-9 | TGTGCCAGCAGCCCCGACAGGGGGAATTCACCCCTCCACTTT | CASSPDRGNSPLHF
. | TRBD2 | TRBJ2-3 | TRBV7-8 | TGTGCCAGCAGCCGCGACGGGACTAGCGGGGGAAGCACAGATACGCAGTATTTT | CASSRDGTSGGSTDTQYF
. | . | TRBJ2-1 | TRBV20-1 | TGCAGTGCTAGTCCAATTAATGGGGACAATGAGCAGTTCTTC | CSASPINGDNEQFF
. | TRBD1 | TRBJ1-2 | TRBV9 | TGTGCCAGCAGCGGAGGGGACAGGCCTGCCTCTAACTATGGCTACACCTTC | CASSGGDRPASNYGYTF
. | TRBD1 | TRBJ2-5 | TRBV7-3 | TGTGCCAGCAGCGTACAGGGGTCTGGAGAGACCCAGTACTTC | CASSVQGSGETQYF
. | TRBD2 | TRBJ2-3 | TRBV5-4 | TGTGCCAGCAGCCACACTAGCGGGGGGGCGTCCCCCACAGATACGCAGTATTTT | CASSHTSGGASPTDTQYF
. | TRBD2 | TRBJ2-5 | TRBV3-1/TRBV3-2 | TGTGCCAGCAGGGATCGGGCGGGGGGCACGGAGACCCAGTACTTC | CASRDRAGGTETQYF
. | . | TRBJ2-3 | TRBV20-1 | TGCAGTGCTAGTCTCTCATCGGACGGTACAGATACGCAGTATTTT | CSASLSSDGTDTQYF
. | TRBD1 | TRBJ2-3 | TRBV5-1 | TGCGCCAGCAGCTTGGGACAGGGGGGGACAGATACGCAGTATTTT | CASSLGQGGTDTQYF
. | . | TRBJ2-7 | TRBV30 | TGTGCCTGGAGCTCAATCGGCTACGAGCAGTACTTC | CAWSSIGYEQYF
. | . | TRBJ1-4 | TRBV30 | TGTGCCTGGAGTTCCCCTAGGGGAGGGAGTGAAAAACTGTTTTTT | CAWSSPRGGSEKLFF
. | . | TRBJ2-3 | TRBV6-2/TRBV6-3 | TGTGCCAGCAGCTTGCTAGCGGATACGCAGTATTTT | CASSLLADTQYF
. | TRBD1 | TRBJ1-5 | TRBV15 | TGTGCCACCAGCCAGGGACAGGTCAATCAGCCCCAGCATTTT | CATSQGQVNQPQHF
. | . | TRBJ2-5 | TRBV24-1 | TGTGCCACCAGCCGAGTTGACAGTGACTTC | CATSRVDSDF
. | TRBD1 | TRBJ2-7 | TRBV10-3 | TGTGCCATCAGTGAACAGGGGACGAACGAGCAGTACTTC | CAISEQGTNEQYF
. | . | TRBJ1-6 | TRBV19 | TGTGCCAGTAGCCAGGTTTTGGCACCCCTCCACTTT | CASSQVLAPLHF
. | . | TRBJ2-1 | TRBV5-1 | TGCGCCAGCAGCTTGGTAGGGGTGAGTGAGCAGTTCTTC | CASSLVGVSEQFF
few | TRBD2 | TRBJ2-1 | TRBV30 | TGTGCCTGGAATAAGCGGGGGGGTGTGGATGAGCAGTTCTTC | CAWNKRGGVDEQFF
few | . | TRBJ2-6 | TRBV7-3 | TGTGCCAGCAGCTTAGAAGTGTACGGGGGCTCCGGGGCCAACGTCCTGACTTTC | CASSLEVYGGSGANVLTF
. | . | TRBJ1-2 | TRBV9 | TGTGCCAGCAGCCTAGGGATACAGGGATCTAACTATGGCTACACCTTC | CASSLGIQGSNYGYTF
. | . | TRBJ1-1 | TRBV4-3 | TGCGCCAGCAGTCGGACCACAGGGAACACTGAAGCTTTCTTT | CASSRTTGNTEAFF
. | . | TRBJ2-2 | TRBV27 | TGTGCCAGCAGTTTCAAGGGGCGGGACACCGGGGAGCTGTTTTTT | CASSFKGRDTGELFF
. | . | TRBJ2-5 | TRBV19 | TGTGCCAGTAGTATTTCAGCTCAAGAGACCCAGTACTTC | CASSISAQETQYF
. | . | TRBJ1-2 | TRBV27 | TGTGCCAGCAGTTTACGGGCAGGCCAATATGGCTACACCTTC | CASSLRAGQYGYTF
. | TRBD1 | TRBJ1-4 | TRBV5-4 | TGTGCCAGCAGCTTTGCGGACAGGAATGAAAAACTGTTTTTT | CASSFADRNEKLFF
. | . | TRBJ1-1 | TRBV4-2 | TGTGCCAGCAGCCTATCCCCGCCCGGGTCCCGGAACACTGAAGCTTTCTTT | CASSLSPPGSRNTEAFF
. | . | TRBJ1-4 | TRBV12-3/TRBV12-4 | TGTGCCAGCAGTTTAGGGGGGCAACTGTTTTTT | CASSLGGQLFF
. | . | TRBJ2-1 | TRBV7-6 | TGTGCCAGCAGCTTAGATCAGTCCCAAAGGAAGCAGTTCTTC | CASSLDQSQRKQFF
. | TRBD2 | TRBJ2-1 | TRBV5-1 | TGCGCCAGCAGCTTGGGACGGGGGGGCCGGGATGAGCAGTTCTTC | CASSLGRGGRDEQFF
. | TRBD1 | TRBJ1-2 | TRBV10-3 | TGTGCCATCACAGAACAGGGGGCTGTGGATGGCTACACCTTC | CAITEQGAVDGYTF
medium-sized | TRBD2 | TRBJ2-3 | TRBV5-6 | TGTGCCAGCAGCTTTGGGACTAGCGATACGCAGTATTTT | CASSFGTSDTQYF
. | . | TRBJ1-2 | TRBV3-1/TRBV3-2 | TGTGCCAGCAGCCACGGCAGGGCTAGTGGCTACACCTTC | CASSHGRASGYTF
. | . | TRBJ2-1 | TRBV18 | TGTGCCAGCTCACCAGGTGCAGGGCGAGTCAATGAGCAGTTCTTC | CASSPGAGRVNEQFF
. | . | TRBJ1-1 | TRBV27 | TGTGCCAGCAGATCGTACAGAAACACTGAAGCTTTCTTT | CASRSYRNTEAFF
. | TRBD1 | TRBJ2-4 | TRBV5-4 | TGTGCCAGCAGCCGGACAGGGGGCGGGGCCAAAAACATTCAGTACTTC | CASSRTGGGAKNIQYF
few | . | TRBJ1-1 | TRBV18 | TGTGCCAGCTCTCGGAGTCCGACAGCGAACACTGAAGCTTTCTTT | CASSRSPTANTEAFF
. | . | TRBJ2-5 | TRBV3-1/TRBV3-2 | TGTGCCAGCAGCCAAGTTGGGTCGGGACTCCAAGAGACCCAGTACTTC | CASSQVGSGLQETQYF
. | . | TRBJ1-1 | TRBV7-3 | TGTGCCAGCAGTTGGGGGTATGGGACTGAAGCTTTCTTT | CASSWGYGTEAFF
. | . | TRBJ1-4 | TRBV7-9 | TGTGCCAGCAGCTTAGGTTGGATGGAGGAAAAACTGTTTTTT | CASSLGWMEEKLFF